Following are 17 T cell receptor beta chains from one sample sequenced in a study of T cells in Graves' hyperthyroidism and ophthalmopathy. From RNA transcripts, TCR beta CDR3 regions were amplified. The HTBI primer set drove a first-round RT-PCR of the TCR CDR3. TCRdb used MiXCR to reprocess the multiplex PCR reads, holding one entry per CDR3 protein. There are fewer than 900,000 distinct CDR3 sequences in the sample; roughly 17% occur only once, and approximately 8.4% lies in the top ten. Source material: blood. The receptors originated from a man younger than 35 with Graves' hyperthyroidism.

This clonotype was seen a few times. This chain joins TRBV28 and TRBJ1-3; TRBD1 aligns across 10 bases. This CDR3 region has 15 residues. Trimming at V came to 5 bases and at J to 7 bases, leaving 8 bases not matched to a gene. Germline lookup yields CDR1 MDHEN and CDR2 SYDVKM. The CDR3 loop is CASSPHPGQGNTIYF. CDR3 bases: TGTGCCAGCAGTCCCCATCCGGGACAGGGGAACACCATATATTTT.

V gene TRBV10-3 combines with J gene TRBJ1-1, with a possible D match to TRBD1 (5 bases). This CDR3 has 12 residues. The germline gives CDR1 ENHRY, CDR2 SYGVKD. Trimming cost V 6 bases and J 9 bases, with 14 bases left between them. CDR3 loop: CAIRGTVGQAFF. The DNA of the CDR3 is TGTGCCATCAGGGGGACGGTAGGCCAAGCTTTCTTT.

V gene TRBV4-1 combines with J gene TRBJ2-7, with 9 bases aligning to TRBD2. Looked up from germline, CDR1 is MGHRA and CDR2 is YSYEKL. Trimming took 1 base from V and 7 from J; bases not matched to a gene: 8. CDR3 length: 15 amino acids. DNA for the CDR3: TGCGCCAGCAGCCAAGGGGTTAGCGGGAGCCGAGAGCAGTACTTC. Translation: CASSQGVSGSREQYF.

This clonotype was counted only a few times. An end of the junction differs from the germline gene, which may be a read error. The chain employs TRBV7-7 and TRBJ2-5; 7 nucleotides align to TRBD2. The germline V gene has CDR1 SSHAT and CDR2 FNYEAQ (reference sequence). The CDR3 runs 15 residues. The CDR3 nucleotides read TGTGCTAGCAGCCTGGGCAGAGCGGGGCAAGAGACCCAGTACTTC. It specifies CASSLGRAGQETQYF.

The chain uses TRBV19 and TRBJ2-3; TRBD2 matches at 8 bases. CDR1 is LNHDA, CDR2 SQIVND, per germline (reference sequence). The CDR3 sequence is 14 residues long. Germline trimming cut 10 bases from V and 2 bases from J; bases unmatched to any gene: 8. The CDR3: CATSLTSATDTQYF. The DNA for the CDR3 is TGTGCCACTTCCTTGACTAGCGCCACAGATACGCAGTATTTT.

V usage is TRBV20-1 and J usage is TRBJ2-1; D could derive from TRBD1 or TRBD2 (5 bases each). Trimming took off 7 bases at V and 6 bases at J, with 16 bases between the two ends. Germline CDR1 reads DFQATT; CDR2 reads SNEGSKA (reference sequence). This CDR3 has 13 residues. The CDR3 is CSVVEGLSNEQFF. The CDR3, as DNA: TGCAGTGTAGTTGAGGGGTTAAGCAATGAGCAGTTCTTC.

The chain carries TRBV7-9 and TRBJ1-1; D is unclear. Germline lookup yields CDR1 SEHNR and CDR2 FQNEAQ (reference sequence). This CDR3 comprises 13 residues. V was pared by 4 bases and J by 4 bases, with 10 bases between. The CDR3 loop is CASSSVGGTEAFF. CDR3 in DNA: TGTGCCAGCAGCTCGGTGGGCGGCACTGAAGCTTTCTTT.

The sample holds a few counts of this clonotype. The chain couples TRBV18 to TRBJ2-5; D perhaps matches TRBD2 (6 bases). The length of the CDR3 is 20 residues. The V gene lost 0 bases and the J gene lost 4 bases, with 27 bases spanning the gap. CDR1 is KGHSH, CDR2 LQKENI, per germline. This CDR3 is CASSPPVNSGSRIDIETQYF. The CDR3 DNA reads TGTGCCAGCTCACCACCGGTTAACAGCGGGTCCCGAATCGATATAGAGACCCAGTACTTC. Variable domain in full (rest from reference TRBV18 and TRBJ2-5): NAGVMQNPRHLVRRRGQEARLRCSPMKGHSHVYWYRQLPEEGLKFMVYLQKENIIDESGMPKERFSAEFPKEGPSILRIQQVVRGDSAAYFCASSPPVNSGSRIDIETQYFGPGTRLLVL.

This clonotype was detected ten times or more. This chain uses TRBV7-8 with TRBJ2-7, with D perhaps TRBD1 (7 bases). The germline CDR1 and CDR2 sequences are SGHVS and FQNEAQ. The ends were cut back, 0 bases at V and 1 base at J, with 22 bases in the middle. The CDR3 sequence is 19 residues long. CDR3 in amino acids: CASSLAEGAHSIRSYEQYF. The CDR3 DNA reads as TGTGCCAGCAGCTTAGCGGAGGGGGCTCATTCGATCAGATCCTACGAGCAGTACTTC.

Only a few counts were recorded for this clonotype. V and J are TRBV27 and TRBJ1-2; 9 bases match TRBD1. The junction had 11 bases not matched to a gene; V was cut back by 6 bases and J by 0 bases. The CDR3 is 17 amino acids. Germline V lookup: CDR1 MNHEY, CDR2 SMNVEV (reference sequence). In nucleotides, the CDR3 is TGTGCCAGCAGAAGGACAGGGGACTTCTTATCTAACTATGGCTACACCTTC. Translation gives CASRRTGDFLSNYGYTF.

At least ten counts were recorded for this clonotype. The rearrangement joins TRBV28 to TRBJ2-2; possible D gene TRBD1, 6 bases. Germline CDR1 is MDHEN and CDR2 is SYDVKM. This CDR3 spans 15 amino acids. The ends were cut back, 6 bases at V and 4 bases at J, with 15 bases in the middle. CDR3 region: CASSPRTVRTGELFF. DNA of the CDR3: TGTGCCAGCAGCCCCCGGACAGTCCGCACCGGGGAGCTGTTTTTT.

Many counts were recorded for this clonotype. The chain joins TRBV12-3 or TRBV12-4 to TRBJ2-5; perhaps D is TRBD1 or TRBD2 (5 bases each). CDR3 length equals 15 residues. V was trimmed by 5 bases and J by 1 base, leaving 14 bases between them. In DNA, the CDR3 is TGTGCCAGCAGTCTCAGGGACGGGGTCCAAGAGACCCAGTACTTC. Protein: CASSLRDGVQETQYF.

The genes are TRBV20-1 and TRBJ2-7; the match to TRBD2 covers 9 bases. The ends lost 7 bases at V and 0 bases at J; junction bases unmatched: 7. Germline V gives CDR1 DFQATT, CDR2 SNEGSKA (reference sequence). CDR3 length: 14 amino acids. CDR3 sequence (DNA): TGCAGTGTTGCCGATAGCGGGAGCTCCTACGAGCAGTACTTC. Amino acids: CSVADSGSSYEQYF.

This clonotype was observed at least ten times. This sequence joins TRBV7-2 and TRBJ2-7, with 10 bases fitting TRBD1. Looked up from germline, CDR1 is SGHTA and CDR2 is FQGNSA. The CDR3 is 13 amino acids. After removal of 6 bases from V and 6 bases from J, the junction contained 5 bases not matched to a gene. For the CDR3, the DNA is TGTGCCAGCAGTATGACAGGGGGCGTCGAGCAGTACTTC. It translates to CASSMTGGVEQYF.

This clonotype was seen many times. V is TRBV18 and J is TRBJ1-4; 9 nucleotides match TRBD1. Germline lookup yields CDR1 KGHSH and CDR2 LQKENI. This CDR3 region has 15 residues. V lost 3 bases, J lost 4 bases, and 3 bases stayed unmatched. CDR3 DNA sequence: TGTGCCAGCTCACCCCGGACAGGGGATAATGAAAAACTGTTTTTT. Translated: CASSPRTGDNEKLFF.

This clonotype has at least ten counts. The chain is built from TRBV5-1 and TRBJ2-3; D gene unclear. The germline V gene has CDR1 SGHRS and CDR2 YFSETQ. The CDR3 contains 14 residues. The ends were cut back, 0 bases at V and 0 bases at J, with 5 bases in the middle. In nucleotides, the CDR3 is TGCGCCAGCAGCTTGGAAGTTAGCACAGATACGCAGTATTTT. Translating it yields CASSLEVSTDTQYF.

In nucleotides, the CDR3 is TGTGCCAGCAATCCGAACACAGATACGCAGTATTTT. It yields the protein CASNPNTDTQYF. This rearrangement joins TRBV28 to TRBJ2-3; D is ambiguous. Trimming shortened V by 7 bases and J by 2 bases, and 7 bases separated the two germline ends. Per germline, CDR1 MDHEN and CDR2 SYDVKM. This CDR3 has 12 amino acids.